This TCR beta chain was observed in a study of spatial heterogeneity in lung cancer. Germline V lookup: CDR1 DFQATT, CDR2 SNEGSKA (reference sequence). This CDR3 contains 14 residues. V lost 3 bases to trimming and J lost 2 bases; unmatched junction nucleotides: 3. Regarding time point: sample taken at primary tumor resection. No cell sorting; template was whole RNA from tumor, lung tissue or PBMC. TCRdb processed the 5' RACE reads anew with MiXCR; each CDR3 protein has one entry. Among 40,000 to 50,000 distinct CDR3 sequences listed, roughly an eighth were seen once. The input for sequencing was PBMCs, taken at surgery. This chain joins TRBV20-1 and TRBJ2-7; 11 bases agree with TRBD1. The source of this sequence is a male donor with early-stage non-small cell lung cancer. As DNA, the CDR3 is TGCAGTGCTAGGTCGGGACAGGGGGCCTACGAGCAGTACTTC. This translates into CSARSGQGAYEQYF.